A single sample gave rise to the 24 T cell receptor beta chains below, sequenced in a study of sequential checkpoint blockade in melanoma. Data came from immunoSEQ multiplex PCR; TCRdb stores just in-frame clones and leaves some out. The repertoire holds about 5,300 clones, with around 73% as singletons. Treatment specified: randomized to nivolumab then ipilimumab (arm A) or the reverse (arm B). This sample comprised CD8+ T cells sorted from blood (inferred from file names), obtained from a patient given nivolumab and ipilimumab in sequence. Receptors originate from a human donor with melanoma.

This clone ranks as large. The chain couples TRBV28 to TRBJ1-5; D unclear. The CDR3 covers 12 residues. V was clipped by 8 bases and J by 7 bases, with 12 bases between them. Germline CDR1 and CDR2: MDHEN and SYDVKM. The chain's CDR3 is CASGGFGQPQHF. The CDR3 bases are TGTGCCAGCGGCGGTTTCGGGCAGCCCCAGCATTTT.

This chain joins TRBV27 and TRBJ2-1, with unresolved D. This CDR3 region has 12 residues. With 6 bases removed from V and 8 bases from J, the gap between germline ends came to 11 bases. Germline CDR1 is MNHEY and CDR2 is SMNVEV (reference sequence). The CDR3, as DNA: TGTGCCAGCAGCCCTACCCTGGATGAGCAGTTCTTC. It specifies CASSPTLDEQFF.

This clone was recorded once. The chain couples TRBV4-3 to TRBJ1-2; D perhaps matches TRBD1 (6 bases). Germline V lookup: CDR1 LGHNA, CDR2 YSLEER. The CDR3 loop spans 15 amino acids. The V gene lost 0 bases and the J gene lost 4 bases, with 12 bases spanning the gap. This chain's CDR3 is CASSQDWPGVYGYTF. The CDR3 DNA reads as TGCGCCAGCAGCCAAGATTGGCCAGGGGTCTATGGCTACACCTTC.

A single count supports this clone. This sequence joins TRBV7-9 and TRBJ2-2, with 8 bases that match TRBD1. With 3 bases clipped from V and 3 bases from J, the junction kept 6 bases outside the gene matches. The CDR3 is made up of 16 amino acids. Germline V gene lookup returns CDR1 SEHNR and CDR2 FQNEAQ (reference sequence). CDR3: CASSFRQGIDTGELFF. Here the CDR3 DNA reads TGTGCCAGCAGCTTTAGACAGGGGATAGACACCGGGGAGCTGTTTTTT.

V is TRBV27 and J is TRBJ1-5; D ambiguous. V lost 3 bases to trimming and J lost 4 bases, with 7 bases between them. Germline CDR1 MNHEY, CDR2 SMNVEV (reference sequence). This CDR3 spans 13 amino acids. CDR3 DNA sequence: TGTGCCAGCAGTTTTCAGGTTAATCAGCCCCAGCATTTT. Its translation is CASSFQVNQPQHF.

The gene calls are TRBV5-1 and TRBJ1-6; D not resolved. This CDR3 is built from 14 residues. The germline V gene has CDR1 SGHRS and CDR2 YFSETQ. Trimming stripped 0 bases from V and 11 bases from J, with 12 bases between. CDR3 sequence: CASSLGGEGAPLHF. CDR3 bases: TGCGCCAGCAGCTTGGGCGGGGAAGGCGCACCCCTCCACTTT.

This chain joins TRBV9 and TRBJ2-2; a possible D gene is TRBD1 (6 bases). The CDR3 is made up of 14 amino acids. CDR1 is SGDLS and CDR2 is YYNGEE in the germline V gene. Between the trimmed V and J ends, which lost 2 bases and 5 bases, there was a span of 10 bases. As DNA, the CDR3 is TGTGCCAGCAGCGTGGGGACAAGAACCGGGGAGCTGTTTTTT. Translation gives CASSVGTRTGELFF.

This chain joins TRBV2 and TRBJ1-2; the D is unclear. This CDR3 contains 14 residues. Germline-derived CDR1 and CDR2 are SNHLY and FYNNEI. V was pared by 9 bases and J by 3 bases, with 17 bases between. This CDR3 is CARNSEVSDYGYTF. In DNA, the CDR3 is TGTGCCAGAAATTCGGAGGTTTCGGACTATGGCTACACCTTC.

The chain uses TRBV7-9 and TRBJ2-7; 9 positions agree with TRBD1. CDR3 length: 17 residues. The J segment lost 5 bases and the V segment lost 5 bases, leaving 16 bases of the junction unmatched. Germline lookup yields CDR1 SEHNR and CDR2 FQNEAQ (reference sequence). The CDR3 spells CASSHYPLGQGFNEQYF. CDR3 DNA: TGTGCCAGCAGCCACTACCCTCTCGGACAGGGGTTTAACGAGCAGTACTTC. The full variable domain, with the rest looked up from reference TRBV7-9 and TRBJ2-7, is DTGVSQNPRHKITKRGQNVTFRCDPISEHNRLYWYRQTLGQGPEFLTYFQNEAQLEKSRLLSDRFSAERPKGSFSTLEIQRTEQGDSAMYLCASSHYPLGQGFNEQYFGPGTRLTVT.

The chain joins TRBV19 to TRBJ1-1, with a tentative D call TRBD1 (5 bases). In germline, CDR1 is LNHDA, CDR2 SQIVND (reference sequence). The CDR3 has 15 residues. The V gene lost 1 base and the J gene lost 1 base, with 10 bases spanning the gap. The CDR3 sequence: CASSIGPGKNTEAFF. DNA of the CDR3: TGTGCCAGTAGTATAGGACCAGGGAAGAACACTGAAGCTTTCTTT.

This sequence joins TRBV7-2 and TRBJ1-2; D uncertain. The CDR3 is 16 residues long. In germline, CDR1 is SGHTA, CDR2 FQGNSA. V was trimmed by 0 bases and J by 4 bases, leaving 15 bases between them. This CDR3 is CASSLALAFRGYGYTF. The CDR3 DNA follows: TGTGCCAGCAGCTTAGCCCTAGCATTCCGGGGCTATGGCTACACCTTC.

This sequence joins TRBV7-6 and TRBJ2-7; D might be TRBD1 (5 bases). The CDR3 runs 15 residues. The V end was cut by 3 bases, the J end by 3 bases, with 15 bases between. The germline CDR1 and CDR2 sequences are SGHVS and FNYEAQ. The CDR3 here is CASSLGSRVSYEQYF. CDR3 nucleotides: TGTGCCAGCAGCTTGGGTTCCAGGGTTAGCTACGAGCAGTACTTC.

The J gene is TRBJ2-3, the V gene TRBV5-1; D uncertain. Trimming took 2 bases from V and 5 from J, leaving 6 bases between them. There are 12 residues in the CDR3. Germline-derived CDR1 and CDR2 are SGHRS and YFSETQ. CDR3: CASSLNIDTQYF. As DNA, the CDR3 is TGCGCCAGCAGCTTAAATATAGATACGCAGTATTTT.

The chain has TRBV28 and TRBJ1-2; D gene uncertain. Germline V gene sequence: CDR1 MDHEN, CDR2 SYDVKM. Trimming pared 3 bases from V and 14 bases from J, leaving 19 bases between. CDR3 size: 13 residues. The DNA for the CDR3 is TGTGCCAGCAGTTTGTCGGCCAGGCCCGTCAGGACCTTC. This codes for CASSLSARPVRTF.

This clone is judged hyperexpanded. This chain uses TRBV27 with TRBJ1-2, with 9 positions matching TRBD1. Germline values: CDR1 MNHEY, CDR2 SMNVEV (reference sequence). Trimming at V came to 5 bases and at J to 3 bases, leaving 13 bases not matched to a gene. This CDR3 spans 17 amino acids. The CDR3: CASSDGTGQGSYYGYTF. DNA of the CDR3: TGTGCCAGCAGTGACGGCACGGGACAGGGAAGTTACTATGGCTACACCTTC.

The V call is TRBV14, the J call TRBJ2-7, with 11 bases lining up with TRBD1. J gave up 3 bases and V 1 base, and 14 bases lay outside the gene matches. The length of the CDR3 is 19 residues. The V gene's germline CDR1 is SGHDN and CDR2 FVKESK. The CDR3 region has the DNA TGTGCCAGCAGCCAAGGGGGACAGGGGGGATTTTGGGGTCGCTACGAGCAGTACTTC. It translates to CASSQGGQGGFWGRYEQYF.

This chain joins TRBV27 and TRBJ1-6, with 7 positions matching TRBD1. The CDR3 is made up of 16 amino acids. V lost 5 bases to trimming and J lost 0 bases; unmatched junction nucleotides: 4. The germline V gene has CDR1 MNHEY and CDR2 SMNVEV (reference sequence). The CDR3 here is CASSIRQGSYNSPLHF. The CDR3 DNA reads as TGTGCCAGCAGTATACGACAGGGCTCCTATAATTCACCCCTCCACTTT.

The chain joins TRBV5-1 to TRBJ2-5, with TRBD1 as a possible D gene (6 bases). The J call is doubtful: the DNA matches TRBJ2-7 better. This CDR3 contains 15 residues. Germline-derived CDR1 and CDR2 are SGHRS and YFSETQ. As DNA, the CDR3 is TGCGCCAGCAGCTTACAGGGTTCCGGCTGGTACGAGCAGTACTTC. This translates into CASSLQGSGWYEQYF.

The V gene is TRBV5-8, the J gene TRBJ1-2; 9 bases line up with TRBD1. Per the germline V gene, CDR1 is SGHTS and CDR2 is YDEGEE. Trimming removed 5 bases from V and 6 bases from J; junction bases left unmatched: 8. The CDR3 length is 14 residues. The CDR3 region is CASRTTGGWNGYTF. CDR3 sequence (DNA): TGTGCCAGCAGAACAACAGGGGGCTGGAATGGCTACACCTTC.

The chain links TRBV19 to TRBJ2-7; tentatively, D is TRBD2 (6 bases). The germline V and J ends were trimmed by 3 bases and 4 bases, with 16 bases remaining between them. The CDR3 covers 15 residues. Germline V gene lookup returns CDR1 LNHDA and CDR2 SQIVND (reference sequence). The CDR3 sequence is CASSMLAGRYYEQYF. As DNA, the CDR3 is TGTGCCAGTAGTATGTTGGCGGGGAGATATTACGAGCAGTACTTC.

The chain employs TRBV19 and TRBJ1-1; 9 bases agree with TRBD1. The CDR3 has 12 residues. Germline assignment: CDR1 LNHDA and CDR2 SQIVND (reference sequence). The junction had 5 bases not matched to a gene; V was cut back by 7 bases and J by 8 bases. CDR3 nucleotide sequence: TGTGCCAGTAAGGACAGGGGAATGGAAGCTTTCTTT. Amino acid sequence: CASKDRGMEAFF.

About this clone: A read error may produce the germline difference seen at one junction end. The J gene is TRBJ2-7, the V gene TRBV7-7; TRBD2 is a possible D gene (6 bases). Germline V lookup: CDR1 SSHAT, CDR2 FNYEAQ (reference sequence). This CDR3 spans 15 amino acids. This CDR3 is CASSPGGDPSYEQYF. The CDR3 DNA sequence: TGTGCTAGCAGCCCCGGAGGGGATCCCTCCTACGAGCAGTACTTC.

The CDR3 protein is CASSQLGTGPNQPQHF. In DNA form, the CDR3 reads TGTGCCAGCAGCCAACTGGGAACAGGGCCTAATCAGCCCCAGCATTTT. The V and J genes are TRBV4-2 and TRBJ1-5; a possible D gene is TRBD1 (6 bases). This CDR3 has 16 amino acids. CDR1 and CDR2 from the germline V gene are LGHNA and YNFKEQ. Trimming shortened V by 2 bases and J by 4 bases, and 15 bases separated the two germline ends.

This chain uses TRBV28 with TRBJ2-1, with D perhaps TRBD1 (5 bases). The germline V and J ends were trimmed by 6 bases and 2 bases, with 20 bases remaining between them. Germline V gives CDR1 MDHEN, CDR2 SYDVKM. This CDR3 has 17 residues. The CDR3: CASRFPTQGSTYNEQFF. The CDR3 DNA follows: TGTGCCAGCAGATTTCCCACCCAGGGATCTACCTACAATGAGCAGTTCTTC.